These 15 T cell receptor beta chains share one sample of origin, sequenced in a study of T cells of healthy individuals. TCRdb re-analysed the 5' RACE reads in MiXCR, keeping a single row per CDR3 protein. The sample shows about 100,000 distinct CDR3 sequences, about 16% of them seen only once. All receptors come from a human donor in good health.

This clonotype was found many times. The chain's CDR3 is CASSVRPPGHGTDTQYF. The CDR3 coding sequence is TGTGCCAGCAGCGTGAGGCCTCCGGGGCACGGCACAGATACGCAGTATTTT. V gene TRBV9 combines with J gene TRBJ2-3; D could derive from TRBD1 or TRBD2 (5 bases each). V was shortened by 2 bases and J by 1 base, with 17 bases between the two germline ends. This CDR3 contains 17 residues. Per the germline V gene, CDR1 is SGDLS and CDR2 is YYNGEE.

The chain combines TRBV5-1 with TRBJ2-3, with 8 bases fitting TRBD2. The CDR3 runs 15 residues. Germline V lookup: CDR1 SGHRS, CDR2 YFSETQ. V shed 5 bases, J shed 2 bases, and the junction held 7 bases outside the gene matches. DNA for the CDR3: TGCGCCAGCAGGAGGACTAGCTTCCCCACAGATACGCAGTATTTT. This gives the protein CASRRTSFPTDTQYF.

This clonotype was counted a few times. The chain employs TRBV29-1 and TRBJ1-2; TRBD1 is a possible D gene (6 bases). Germline CDR1 is SQVTM and CDR2 is ANQGSEA. The CDR3 length is 11 residues. The V and J ends lost 6 bases and 3 bases respectively, with 8 bases between them. The CDR3 region is CSVWTDYGYTF. The CDR3 DNA sequence: TGCAGCGTCTGGACAGACTATGGCTACACCTTC.

In this sample, this clonotype turned up many times. The genes are TRBV7-2 and TRBJ1-5, with D tentatively TRBD1 (6 bases). Trimming removed 0 bases from V and 7 bases from J, with 10 bases in between. Germline CDR1 and CDR2: SGHTA and FQGNSA. The CDR3 consists of 14 residues. The CDR3 bases are TGTGCCAGCAGCTTAGCGGCAGGGGAACAGCCCCAGCATTTT. It yields the protein CASSLAAGEQPQHF.

This clonotype was observed a handful of times. CDR3 loop: CASSQTGRFAEAFF. Here the CDR3 DNA reads TGTGCCAGCAGCCAAACAGGGAGATTCGCTGAAGCTTTCTTT. The chain uses TRBV14 and TRBJ1-1; D may be TRBD1 (6 bases). The V end was cut by 2 bases, the J end by 6 bases, with 13 bases between. Looked up from germline, CDR1 is SGHDN and CDR2 is FVKESK. The CDR3 is made up of 14 amino acids.

The chain is built from TRBV10-3 and TRBJ2-7; D is possibly TRBD1 or TRBD2 (5 bases each). Germline CDR1 reads ENHRY; CDR2 reads SYGVKD. V shed 0 bases and J shed 3 bases, with 12 bases lying between them. CDR3 length: 15 amino acids. The CDR3 sequence: CAISESRGYSYEQYF. As DNA, the CDR3 is TGTGCCATCAGTGAGTCGAGGGGATACAGCTACGAGCAGTACTTC.

This clonotype turned up a few times. A read error may account for a junction end that differs from germline. The V gene is TRBV7-7, the J gene TRBJ2-1; D call uncertain. The V gene's germline CDR1 is SSHAT and CDR2 FNYEAQ (reference sequence). This CDR3 contains 13 residues. CDR3 nucleotide sequence: TGTGCTAGCAGCTTGGGTCGAGGAGACGAGCAGTTCTTC. Translating it yields CASSLGRGDEQFF.

The V and J genes are TRBV5-1 and TRBJ1-4; weak D call: TRBD1 (6 bases). The length of the CDR3 is 16 residues. V lost 4 bases and J 5 bases, leaving 18 bases between the germline ends. Germline loops: CDR1 SGHRS, CDR2 YFSETQ. CDR3 DNA sequence: TGCGCCAGCAGCCCTACCCAGGGGAGGCGGAATGAAAAACTGTTTTTT. This codes for CASSPTQGRRNEKLFF. Using reference TRBV5-1 and TRBJ1-4 for the parts outside the CDR3, the full variable domain is KAGVTQTPRYLIKTRGQQVTLSCSPISGHRSVSWYQQTPGQGLQFLFEYFSETQRNKGNFPGRFSGRQFSNSRSEMNVSTLELGDSALYLCASSPTQGRRNEKLFFGSGTQLSVL.

The chain joins TRBV29-1 to TRBJ2-7, with 9 nucleotides matching TRBD1. J lost 3 bases, V lost 7 bases, and 10 bases had no gene match. The CDR3 totals 14 residues. Germline V gene data show CDR1 as SQVTM and CDR2 as ANQGSEA. In nucleotides, the CDR3 is TGCAGCGACCGGGACAGGGTCCTTGACTACGAGCAGTACTTC. Translating gives CSDRDRVLDYEQYF.

This clonotype was observed a few times. The chain combines TRBV28 with TRBJ1-2; a possible D gene is TRBD1 (5 bases). V was pared by 2 bases and J by 6 bases, with 10 bases between. Per the germline V gene, CDR1 is MDHEN and CDR2 is SYDVKM. CDR3 size: 13 residues. Written as DNA, the CDR3 is TGTGCCAGCAGTTTACATGGGGCAAATGGCTACACCTTC. Translation: CASSLHGANGYTF.

The chain joins TRBV20-1 to TRBJ2-3; perhaps TRBD1 as D (5 bases). Trimming removed 6 bases from V and 3 bases from J, with 16 bases in between. The CDR3 length is 14 residues. Germline values: CDR1 DFQATT, CDR2 SNEGSKA (reference sequence). CDR3 in amino acids: CSASTVGITDTQYF. The CDR3, as DNA: TGCAGTGCGTCGACAGTCGGCATAACAGATACGCAGTATTTT.

This rearrangement joins TRBV30 to TRBJ2-1; no definite D call. Germline V gene lookup returns CDR1 GTSNPN and CDR2 SVGIG (reference sequence). Trimming removed 4 bases at V and 4 bases at J, with 11 bases between. The CDR3 consists of 13 residues. CDR3 nucleotides: TGTGCCTGGAACGTGGGAACTTACAATGAGCAGTTCTTC. Its translation is CAWNVGTYNEQFF.

This clonotype was seen more than once but under ten times. This rearrangement joins TRBV12-3 or TRBV12-4 to TRBJ2-1; the match to TRBD1 covers 11 bases. The CDR3 runs 15 residues. The J segment lost 4 bases and the V segment lost 6 bases, leaving 5 bases of the junction unmatched. The CDR3 spells CASSARDRGYNEQFF. As DNA, the CDR3 is TGTGCCAGCAGCGCCCGGGACAGGGGGTACAATGAGCAGTTCTTC.

V and J are TRBV29-1 and TRBJ1-1, with 7 bases aligning to TRBD1. Trimming cost V 6 bases and J 11 bases; bases outside gene matches: 12. CDR1 SQVTM and CDR2 ANQGSEA come from the germline V gene. The CDR3 totals 12 residues. CDR3 region: CSVKQGRSEAFF. The CDR3 DNA follows: TGCAGCGTCAAACAGGGGCGCTCGGAGGCTTTCTTT.

This chain joins TRBV20-1 and TRBJ1-3; no firm D call. The V end lost 3 bases, the J end lost 4 bases, and 13 bases lay between the germline ends. CDR3 length: 14 amino acids. The V gene's germline CDR1 is DFQATT and CDR2 SNEGSKA (reference sequence). The CDR3 sequence is CSASPVGGGNTIYF. CDR3 sequence (DNA): TGCAGTGCTAGCCCAGTTGGTGGGGGAAACACCATATATTTT.